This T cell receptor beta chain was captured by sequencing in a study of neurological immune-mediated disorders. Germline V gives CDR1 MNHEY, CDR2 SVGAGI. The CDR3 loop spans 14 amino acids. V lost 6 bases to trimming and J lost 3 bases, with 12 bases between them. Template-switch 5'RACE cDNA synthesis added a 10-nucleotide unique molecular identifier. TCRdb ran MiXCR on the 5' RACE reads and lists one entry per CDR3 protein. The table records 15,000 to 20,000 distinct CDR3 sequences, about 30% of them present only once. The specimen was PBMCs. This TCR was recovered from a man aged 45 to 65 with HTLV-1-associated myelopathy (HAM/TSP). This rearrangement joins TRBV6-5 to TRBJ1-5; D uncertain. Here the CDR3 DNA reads TGTGCCAGCAGCTCTGATCTCCCCAATCAGCCCCAGCATTTT. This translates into CASSSDLPNQPQHF.